One T cell receptor beta chain is described in this entry. These data come from a study of blood T cell repertoires in COVID-19. This CDR3 spans 19 amino acids. The V segment lost 0 bases and the J segment 1 base; nucleotides outside the gene matches: 11. CDR1 and CDR2 from the germline V gene are LNHDA and SQIVND (reference sequence). Cohorts were assigned according to the clinical history that participants reported. This table comes from immunoSEQ multiplex PCR, and its TCRdb copy is limited to in-frame clones, with some not included. The profile shows 150,000 or so clones, 65% to 85% of them singletons.

Sequencing input: PBMCs or T cells enriched from blood (not recorded which). The TCR was taken from a woman between 55 and 75 years old who had recovered from COVID-19. The chain recombines TRBV19 with TRBJ2-5, with TRBD2 matching 10 bases. CDR3 sequence: CASSIEGASGRGPQETQYF. CDR3 nucleotide sequence: TGTGCCAGTAGTATAGAAGGGGCTAGCGGGAGAGGGCCCCAAGAGACCCAGTACTTC.